The clone carrying this T cell receptor (beta chain) was detected many times. Antigen specificity is unknown. This sample is drawn from a study of breast tumors, draining lymph nodes, adjacent tissues. Study-wide results and caveats: Tumor repertoires ranked between lymph nodes and nontumor tissue in diversity, with V and J gene preferences.

The lymph nodes were axillary draining lymph nodes from breast cancer patients. Germline CDR1 is SNHLY and CDR2 is FYNNEI. Trimming shortened V by 6 bases and J by 3 bases, and 12 bases separated the two germline ends. The CDR3 runs to 13 residues. In TCRdb, the multiplex PCR reads were re-called with MiXCR into one record per CDR3 protein. The sample carries fewer than 200,000 distinct CDR3 sequences, around a third recorded once. This receptor was obtained from a female donor with breast cancer. Some clones in this sample may be carry-over from other donors' samples. The genes are TRBV2 and TRBJ2-7; D is undetermined. Sequenced: axillary lymph node tissue. For the CDR3, the DNA is TGTGCCAGCAGACCTTCTTGGGGCTACGAGCAGTACTTC. The encoded protein is CASRPSWGYEQYF.